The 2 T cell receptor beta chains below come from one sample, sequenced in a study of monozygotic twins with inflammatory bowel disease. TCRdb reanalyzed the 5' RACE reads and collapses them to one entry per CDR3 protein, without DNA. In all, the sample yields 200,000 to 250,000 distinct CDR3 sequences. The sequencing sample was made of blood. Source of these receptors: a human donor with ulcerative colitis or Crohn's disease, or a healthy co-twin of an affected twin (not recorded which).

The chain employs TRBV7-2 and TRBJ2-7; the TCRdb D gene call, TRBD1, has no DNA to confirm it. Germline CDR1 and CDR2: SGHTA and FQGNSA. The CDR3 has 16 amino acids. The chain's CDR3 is CASSSVGSGFRGEQYF. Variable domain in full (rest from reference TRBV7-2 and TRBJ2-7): GAGVSQSPSNKVTEKGKDVELRCDPISGHTALYWYRQSLGQGLEFLIYFQGNSAPDKSGLPSDRFSAERTGGSVSTLTIQRTQQEDSAVYLCASSSVGSGFRGEQYFGPGTRLTVT.

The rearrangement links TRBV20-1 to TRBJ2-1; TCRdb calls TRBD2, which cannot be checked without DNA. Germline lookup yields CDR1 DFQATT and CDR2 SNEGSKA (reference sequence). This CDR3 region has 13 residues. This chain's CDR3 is CSLGLASYNEQFF.